This paragraph covers one T cell receptor beta chain sequence. The data were obtained in a study of T cell clones after liver transplantation. Background on the study: Liver transplant recipients had immunosuppression withdrawal attempted within 2 years. Graft-donor-reactive sequences were compared with third-party-reactive TCRbeta sequences from pre-transplant mixed lymphocyte reactions. Until 12-24 months post-transplant, subjects got standard immunosuppression and no induction.

The CDR3 covers 13 residues. Trimming pared 0 bases from V and 3 bases from J, leaving 9 bases between. In germline, CDR1 is GTSNPN, CDR2 SVGIG (reference sequence). Here immunoSEQ multiplex PCR was the method, and the copy in TCRdb shows in-frame clones only, minus some. Of about 7,900 clones listed, approximately 80% are singletons. The chain is built from TRBV30 and TRBJ2-7; possibly TRBD2 for D (5 bases). The sample here was CD8+ T cells from blood, taken before liver transplant. This sequence was found in a human donor who received a liver transplant. The CDR3 protein is CAWSVLEGYEQYF. In DNA, the CDR3 is TGTGCCTGGAGTGTACTTGAGGGCTACGAGCAGTACTTC.